One sample yielded the 6 T cell receptor beta chains listed below, sequenced in a study of Graves' ophthalmopathy and Graves' hyperthyroidism. Beta-chain TCR CDR3 regions were amplified from RNA transcripts. Investigators did first-round RT-PCR with HTBI primers, then second-round multiplex PCR. TCRdb redid the calling of the multiplex PCR reads with MiXCR, one entry per CDR3 protein. The sample gives hundreds of thousands of distinct CDR3 sequences, roughly 20% of which show up once; approximately 3.2% is in the top ten. Sequences were obtained from peripheral blood. Receptor source: a young woman with stable Graves' hyperthyroidism.

There are many counts of this clonotype. The chain employs TRBV6-1 and TRBJ1-2; D not resolved. This CDR3 has 16 residues. Trimming cost V 6 bases and J 4 bases, with 21 bases left between them. Germline V lookup: CDR1 MNHNS, CDR2 SASEGT. The CDR3 protein is CASRRKAVGSLYGYTF. The DNA for the CDR3 is TGTGCCAGCAGAAGAAAAGCTGTGGGGAGCCTCTATGGCTACACCTTC.

This clonotype was seen repeatedly, ten times or more. The chain combines TRBV6-5 with TRBJ1-5; D remains ambiguous. Trimming took off 0 bases at V and 7 bases at J, with 7 bases between the two ends. CDR3 length equals 13 residues. Per germline, CDR1 MNHEY and CDR2 SVGAGI. As DNA, the CDR3 is TGTGCCAGCAGTTACTCGATCAGGCAGCCCCAGCATTTT. This sequence encodes CASSYSIRQPQHF.

This clonotype has more than one count but fewer than ten. This sequence joins TRBV28 and TRBJ1-3; 10 bases agree with TRBD1. CDR1 is MDHEN, CDR2 SYDVKM, per germline. The CDR3 has 20 residues. With 2 bases clipped from V and 0 bases from J, the junction kept 13 bases outside the gene matches. CDR3 sequence: CASSLARYRRDRGSGNTIYF. CDR3 in DNA: TGTGCCAGCAGTTTAGCCCGATATCGCCGGGACAGGGGCTCTGGAAACACCATATATTTT.

This clonotype was counted many times. The chain uses TRBV15 and TRBJ2-5; weak D call: TRBD1 (5 bases). Trimming cost V 0 bases and J 0 bases, with 8 bases left between them. The germline gives CDR1 LNHNV, CDR2 YYDKDF (reference sequence). The CDR3 totals 15 residues. This CDR3 reads CATSREGRDQETQYF. CDR3 DNA: TGTGCCACCAGCAGAGAGGGCAGGGACCAAGAGACCCAGTACTTC.

This clonotype has a count of ten or more. V and J are TRBV2 and TRBJ1-1; D possibly corresponds to TRBD1 (5 bases). The germline V gene has CDR1 SNHLY and CDR2 FYNNEI. V lost 6 bases and J lost 5, with 22 bases in between. CDR3 length: 16 residues. The CDR3 here is CASSEASQGPGTEAFF. DNA of the CDR3: TGTGCCAGCAGCGAGGCCTCCCAGGGACCGGGGACTGAAGCTTTCTTT.

At least ten counts were recorded for this clonotype. The rearrangement joins TRBV30 to TRBJ2-7, with 7 nucleotides matching TRBD1. This CDR3 comprises 12 residues. CDR1 is GTSNPN and CDR2 is SVGIG in the germline V gene (reference sequence). V was clipped by 3 bases and J by 12 bases; unmatched bases: 11. The CDR3 region has the DNA TGTGCCTGGAGCGCACAGGGGATCCACCCGTACTTC. Its translation is CAWSAQGIHPYF.